This TCR beta chain was sequenced during a study of intratumoral heterogeneity in liver cancer. Assay used: immunoSEQ multiplex PCR; TCRdb lists only in-frame clones, some missing. This sample has 20,000 to 25,000 clones, with around two thirds found just once. Germline V gene data show CDR1 as LGHDT and CDR2 as YNNKEL (reference sequence). Trimming removed 3 bases at V and 7 bases at J, with 7 bases between. The CDR3 has 12 amino acids. This clone was counted a few times. The sample consisted of tumor-adjacent normal tissue, taken before any cancer treatment. The TCR was taken from an older woman with hepatocellular carcinoma. The V and J genes are TRBV3-1 (or the pseudogene TRBV3-2) and TRBJ2-1; possible D gene TRBD2, 6 bases. CDR3 amino acids: CASSQGGNEQFF. The CDR3 region has the DNA TGTGCCAGCAGCCAGGGGGGAAATGAGCAGTTCTTC.